The sequence of this TCR beta chain was determined in a study of response to subunit inactivated influenza vaccine. In TCRdb, the RT-PCR reads were re-called with MiXCR into one record per CDR3 protein. The sample has more than 500,000 distinct CDR3 sequences, approximately 10% seen once; the top ten hold approximately 9.9%. Germline lookup yields CDR1 LGHNA and CDR2 YSLEER. The ends were cut back, 0 bases at V and 1 base at J, with 5 bases in the middle. The CDR3 has 14 residues. The same sample was also used in a study of T cells expressing NK-cell markers. From that paper: For TCR beta, cDNA was produced by 5'RACE template switching with UMIs. Sequenced donors, eight in total, included seven who were HCMV-seropositive and one who was seronegative. Of the CD8+ T cell pool in roughly six donors, roughly 1.0-7.0% was accounted for by dominant NKG2C+ clonotypes.

The sequencing used PBMCs from blood, collected on the day of vaccination. This chain connects TRBV4-3 to TRBJ2-3, with D unresolved. This receptor was obtained from a man over 45 who received an inactivated influenza vaccine. As DNA, the CDR3 is TGCGCCAGCAGCCAAGACCCAGGCACAGATACGCAGTATTTT. Translation gives CASSQDPGTDTQYF.